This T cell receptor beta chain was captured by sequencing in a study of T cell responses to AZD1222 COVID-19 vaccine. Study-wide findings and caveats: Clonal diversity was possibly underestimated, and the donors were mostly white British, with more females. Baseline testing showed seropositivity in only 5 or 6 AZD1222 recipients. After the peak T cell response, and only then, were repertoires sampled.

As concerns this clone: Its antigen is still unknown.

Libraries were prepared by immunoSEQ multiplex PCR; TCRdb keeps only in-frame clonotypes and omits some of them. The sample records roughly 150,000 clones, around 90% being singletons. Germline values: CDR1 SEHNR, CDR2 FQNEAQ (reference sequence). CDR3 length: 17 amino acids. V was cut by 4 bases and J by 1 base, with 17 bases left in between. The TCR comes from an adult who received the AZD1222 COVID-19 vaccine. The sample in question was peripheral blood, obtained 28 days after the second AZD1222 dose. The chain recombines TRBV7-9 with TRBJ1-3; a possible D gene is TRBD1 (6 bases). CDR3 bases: TGTGCCAGCAGCTACCGGGGGCTTGATGGTTCTGGAAACACCATATATTTT. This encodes CASSYRGLDGSGNTIYF.